This T cell receptor beta chain appears in the sequencing data of a study of T cell repertoires in cytomegalovirus infection. Study-wide background: Public TCR beta signature analysis indicated the presence of both CMV infection and matching HLA type. Findings and limits, study-wide: CMV-specific TCR beta clonotypes restricted by HLA-C dominated the ex vivo response.

CDR3 length equals 16 residues. Germline assignment: CDR1 SEHNR and CDR2 FQNEAQ (reference sequence). V gave up 5 bases and J gave up 8 bases, with 21 bases separating them. TCRdb re-analysed the reads in MiXCR, keeping a single row per CDR3 protein. Here the sample spans 150,000 or so distinct CDR3 sequences, about 6.5% being singletons. The table lists this clonotype with many counts. What it binds is unknown. The TCR originated in a human donor in good health (CMV status not recorded). Some clones in this sample may be carry-over from other donors' samples. The chain uses TRBV7-9 and TRBJ1-4; D uncertain. The sequenced material came from PBMCs. The CDR3 DNA follows: TGTGCCAGCAGCCCATCGGGCGGCATCACGGGGGAAAAACTGTTTTTT. It encodes CASSPSGGITGEKLFF.